The 23 T cell receptor beta chains presented below share a single source sample, sequenced in a study of early T cells in non-severe SARS-CoV-2 infection. TCRdb re-called the 5' RACE reads with MiXCR, one entry per CDR3 protein. The table lists 65,000 to 75,000 distinct CDR3 sequences, under 14% of them singletons. The material sequenced was whole blood. Receptors were obtained from an adult who was a healthcare worker with PCR-confirmed SARS-CoV-2 infection or an uninfected control (not recorded which).

Points on this clonotype: A much larger clone lies a single base off, so this may be a read error. This chain uses TRBV5-4 with TRBJ2-7; D ambiguous. The V end lost 5 bases, the J end lost 2 bases, and 14 bases lay between the germline ends. The CDR3 covers 14 residues. The germline gives CDR1 SGHNT, CDR2 YYREEE (reference sequence). The CDR3 spells CASSSETLTYEQYF. CDR3 bases: TGTGCCAGCAGTTCCGAGACTCTCACCTACGAGCAGTACTTC.

With respect to this clonotype: The junction does not match germline at one end; this may be a read error. The J gene is TRBJ2-7, the V gene TRBV28, with a weak D call TRBD1 (5 bases). The V gene's germline CDR1 is MDHEN and CDR2 SYDVKM. The CDR3 length is 13 residues. The CDR3 protein is CASSLLEQGTTDF. The CDR3 DNA sequence: TGTGCCAGCAGTTTATTGGAGCAGGGCACTACGGACTTC.

This clonotype was observed a handful of times. Written as DNA, the CDR3 is TGTGCCAGCAGTGAAGCGCAACTGGATAATACGCAGTATTTT. Protein: CASSEAQLDNTQYF. The chain employs TRBV2 and TRBJ2-3; D is uncertain. The germline V gene encodes CDR1 SNHLY and CDR2 FYNNEI. The CDR3 is made up of 14 amino acids. The V and J ends lost 0 bases and 7 bases respectively, with 11 bases between them.

This clonotype was seen a few times. The chain is built from TRBV12-3 or TRBV12-4 and TRBJ1-5; tentatively, D is TRBD1 (5 bases). Trimming stripped 2 bases from V and 0 bases from J, with 8 bases between. The CDR3 has 15 amino acids. The CDR3 sequence is CASSLTGGSNQPQHF. The CDR3 DNA reads TGTGCCAGCAGTTTAACGGGGGGTAGCAATCAGCCCCAGCATTTT.

In its sample, this clonotype was seen many times. The chain recombines TRBV7-2 with TRBJ2-3, with D unresolved. Germline-derived CDR1 and CDR2 are SGHTA and FQGNSA. With 3 bases removed from V and 3 bases from J, the gap between germline ends came to 16 bases. CDR3 length: 16 residues. The CDR3 nucleotides read TGTGCCAGCAGCTTCCTCCCCGCCGGTACAACAGATACGCAGTATTTT. As protein: CASSFLPAGTTDTQYF.

This clonotype showed up just a few times. The chain joins TRBV5-1 to TRBJ2-1; D is unresolved. CDR1 SGHRS and CDR2 YFSETQ come from the germline V gene. CDR3 size: 12 residues. V lost 0 bases and J 5 bases, leaving 3 bases between the germline ends. As DNA, the CDR3 is TGCGCCAGCAGCTTGGATAACAATGAGCAGTTCTTC. Its protein product is CASSLDNNEQFF.

In its sample, this clonotype was seen a few times. J is TRBJ2-2 and V is TRBV14; D call uncertain. Trimming took off 7 bases at V and 5 bases at J, with 5 bases between the two ends. The germline V gene encodes CDR1 SGHDN and CDR2 FVKESK. The CDR3 covers 11 residues. The CDR3 nucleotides read TGTGCCAGCATGGGGACCGGGGAGCTGTTTTTT. This codes for CASMGTGELFF. Together with reference TRBV14 and TRBJ2-2, the CDR3 gives the full variable domain: EAGVTQFPSHSVIEKGQTVTLRCDPISGHDNLYWYRRVMGKEIKFLLHFVKESKQDESGMPNNRFLAERTGGTYSTLKVQPAELEDSGVYFCASMGTGELFFGEGSRLTVL.

This clonotype was seen ten or more times. The genes are TRBV10-3 and TRBJ2-7; 8 bases are a match to TRBD2. The V gene's germline CDR1 is ENHRY and CDR2 SYGVKD. The CDR3 runs 13 residues. V dropped 10 bases and J dropped 4; count of bases not matched to a gene: 9. The CDR3 DNA sequence: TGTGCCACCTCCGCGGGGGGAACGTACGAGCAGTACTTC. This codes for CATSAGGTYEQYF.

This clonotype was picked up many times. The chain has TRBV29-1 and TRBJ2-7; TRBD1 might be the D (6 bases). This CDR3 contains 13 residues. Germline V gene sequence: CDR1 SQVTM, CDR2 ANQGSEA. Trimming stripped 6 bases from V and 9 bases from J, with 21 bases between. The CDR3 DNA reads TGCAGCGTACCCCTGGGGCAGGGGATCGGGCAGTACTTC. As protein: CSVPLGQGIGQYF.

This chain connects TRBV29-1 to TRBJ2-2; 7 nucleotides align to TRBD2. Per the germline V gene, CDR1 is SQVTM and CDR2 is ANQGSEA. J gave up 3 bases and V 7 bases, and 5 bases lay outside the gene matches. This CDR3 contains 13 residues. CDR3 residues: CSGGLDHTGELFF. The DNA for the CDR3 is TGCAGCGGAGGACTAGATCACACCGGGGAGCTGTTTTTT.

This clonotype has only a few counts. This rearrangement joins TRBV11-3 to TRBJ2-5; the D gene is possibly TRBD1 (6 bases). V lost 4 bases, J lost 1 base, and 16 bases lay in between. The CDR3 runs to 16 residues. Germline values: CDR1 SGHNT, CDR2 YENEEA. The CDR3 DNA reads as TGTGCCAGCAGCTCAGGGGATCGACGGGGCCAAGAGACCCAGTACTTC. Translating gives CASSSGDRRGQETQYF. Complete variable domain (other parts from reference TRBV11-3 and TRBJ2-5): EAGVVQSPRYKIIEKKQPVAFWCNPISGHNTLYWYLQNLGQGPELLIRYENEEAVDDSQLPKDRFSAERLKGVDSTLKIQPAELGDSAVYLCASSSGDRRGQETQYFGPGTRLLVL.

The V gene is TRBV7-9, the J gene TRBJ1-1; no firm D call. The CDR3 loop spans 15 amino acids. Trimming removed 5 bases from V and 3 bases from J, with 16 bases in between. Germline V gives CDR1 SEHNR, CDR2 FQNEAQ (reference sequence). Here the CDR3 DNA reads TGTGCCAGCAGCCCTCCCGGGGTGCGGGACACTGAAGCTTTCTTT. This translates into CASSPPGVRDTEAFF.

This clonotype was seen many times. The chain uses TRBV5-6 and TRBJ2-1; no clear D. The CDR3 totals 16 residues. Looked up from germline, CDR1 is SGHDT and CDR2 is YYEEEE. The V and J ends lost 1 base and 0 bases respectively, with 11 bases between them. The CDR3 nucleotides read TGTGCCAGCAGCTTGACTGCCGCCCTCTCCTACAATGAGCAGTTCTTC. Encoded protein: CASSLTAALSYNEQFF.

This clonotype occurred many times. This sequence joins TRBV10-2 and TRBJ2-3; a weak D match, TRBD2 (6 bases). The V gene's germline CDR1 is WSHSY and CDR2 SAAADI. The CDR3 is made up of 15 amino acids. The V and J ends lost 8 bases and 5 bases respectively, with 20 bases between them. The CDR3 is CASSKFRGSGDTQYF. The CDR3 bases are TGCGCCAGCTCCAAGTTCCGAGGTAGCGGAGATACGCAGTATTTT.

Of note for this clonotype: Just one base apart from a much larger clone, this may be a read error. V and J are TRBV3-1 and TRBJ2-1, with 10 bases that match TRBD2. CDR1 LGHDT and CDR2 YNNKEL come from the germline V gene (reference sequence). This CDR3 has 17 residues. CDR3 region: CATSQVGLAGAYNEQFF. CDR3 nucleotides: TGTGCCACCAGCCAAGTAGGGCTAGCGGGGGCCTACAATGAGCAGTTCTTC.

This clonotype was observed at least ten times. J is TRBJ2-3 and V is TRBV11-3, with 7 bases fitting TRBD2. V was pared by 4 bases and J by 4 bases, with 2 bases of the junction left unmatched. Germline CDR1 and CDR2: SGHNT and YENEEA. The CDR3 loop spans 13 amino acids. CDR3 in DNA: TGTGCCAGCAGCTCGCGGGGGTCAGATACGCAGTATTTT. This encodes CASSSRGSDTQYF.

This clonotype has at least ten counts. The chain uses TRBV3-1 and TRBJ1-2; 8 bases are shared with TRBD1. CDR3 length: 13 residues. Germline V gene data show CDR1 as LGHDT and CDR2 as YNNKEL (reference sequence). The J segment lost 8 bases and the V segment lost 2 bases, leaving 4 bases of the junction unmatched. CDR3 nucleotides: TGTGCCAGCAGCCAACCAGGGGGCGTAGGCTACACCTTC. This translates into CASSQPGGVGYTF.

This clonotype was seen at least ten times. The chain links TRBV10-3 to TRBJ2-5; 7 bases map to TRBD2. The CDR3 loop spans 13 amino acids. The J segment lost 1 base and the V segment lost 11 bases, leaving 7 bases of the junction unmatched. Germline V gene data show CDR1 as ENHRY and CDR2 as SYGVKD. The DNA of the CDR3 is TGTGCCGCTATCGGGGAGGGCCAAGAGACCCAGTACTTC. Protein: CAAIGEGQETQYF.

Many counts were recorded for this clonotype. The gene calls are TRBV2 and TRBJ1-5; D remains unclear. The V gene lost 4 bases and the J gene lost 10 bases, with 8 bases spanning the gap. The CDR3 extends over 11 amino acids. CDR1 is SNHLY, CDR2 FYNNEI, per germline. The CDR3 DNA is TGTGCCAGCAGTGGATTTGGACCCCAGCATTTT. Residues: CASSGFGPQHF.

The gene calls are TRBV5-4 and TRBJ2-5; D is undetermined. Germline V gene sequence: CDR1 SGHNT, CDR2 YYREEE (reference sequence). This CDR3 is 11 amino acids long. V was trimmed by 4 bases and J by 9 bases, leaving 10 bases between them. This CDR3 reads CASSQGRAQYF. DNA for the CDR3: TGTGCCAGCAGCCAAGGAAGGGCCCAGTACTTC.

This clonotype was detected once. This chain connects TRBV7-9 to TRBJ1-2; D is uncertain. This CDR3 has 14 residues. V lost 3 bases and J 1 base, leaving 9 bases between the germline ends. CDR1 and CDR2 (germline): SEHNR, FQNEAQ (reference sequence). CDR3 coding DNA: TGTGCCAGCAGCTTCCGTGACAATAACTATGGCTACACCTTC. It translates to CASSFRDNNYGYTF.

The rearrangement uses TRBV5-1 and TRBJ2-4, with TRBD1 identical over 7 bases. There are 17 residues in the CDR3. The V gene's germline CDR1 is SGHRS and CDR2 YFSETQ. The trim removed 4 bases at V and 0 bases at J, leaving 10 bases unmatched. The CDR3 nucleotides are TGCGCCAGCAGCCCTGGACAGGCCGGGGTAGCCAAAAACATTCAGTACTTC. Protein: CASSPGQAGVAKNIQYF.

This chain connects TRBV7-2 to TRBJ2-6; perhaps TRBD1 as D (5 bases). This CDR3 comprises 15 residues. Germline CDR1 reads SGHTA; CDR2 reads FQGNSA. V lost 6 bases to trimming and J lost 4 bases, with 13 bases between them. CDR3 DNA: TGTGCCAGCAGTCCCAGGGAAACCGGGGCCAACGTCCTGACTTTC. It specifies CASSPRETGANVLTF.